This T cell receptor beta chain was obtained from a study of identical twins. Study results and limitations: One should note that invariant MAIT and iNKT cells could partly confound zero-insertion analyses.

This clonotype was counted many times. Its antigen remains unknown. TCRdb re-called the 5' RACE reads through MiXCR, storing one row per CDR3 protein. The sample lists some 570,000 distinct CDR3 sequences; about a fifth were seen once. These data are also associated with another study on yellow fever vaccine responses in identical twins. That work contributes: Twins reportedly showed a vaccine T cell response that seemed partly convergent and partly personalized.

The material sequenced was CD4+ T cells sorted from blood. The source is a woman in her late teens or twenties in good health.

The CDR3 bases are TGTGCCAGCAGCTCTCGAGATACGCAGTATTTT. Amino acid sequence: CASSSRDTQYF. This chain connects TRBV7-9 to TRBJ2-3; D is uncertain. The CDR3 spans 11 residues. Trimming took off 4 bases at V and 5 bases at J, with 4 bases between the two ends. CDR1 is SEHNR, CDR2 FQNEAQ, per germline (reference sequence).